This paragraph reports one T cell receptor (beta chain). This specimen belongs to a study of OX40 agonist ivuxolimab in advanced cancers. Across the study: An agonistic anti-OX40 (CD134) antibody, ivuxolimab, was used to treat the patients.

Using immunoSEQ multiplex PCR, the repertoire was profiled, and TCRdb retains in-frame clones only, with some absent. Among approximately 70,000 clones listed, approximately 92% were seen once. Germline assignment: CDR1 SGHNT and CDR2 YYREEE (reference sequence). V shed 1 base and J shed 4 bases, with 9 bases lying between them. The CDR3 runs to 15 residues. It was autoimmune disease history or systemic immunosuppression that excluded patients. Source: CD4+ or CD8+ T cells sorted from blood, taken in a trial of the OX40 agonist ivuxolimab. V gene TRBV5-4 combines with J gene TRBJ2-6, with D maybe TRBD1 (5 bases). The receptor's source is an adult with an advanced solid tumor such as melanoma, head and neck, liver or kidney cancer. The CDR3 bases are TGTGCCAGCAGCTTGCAGGGTGCCGGGGCCAACGTCCTGACTTTC. Its protein is CASSLQGAGANVLTF.